This T cell receptor beta chain was identified in a study of T-cell memory formation after mild COVID-19. TCRdb called the 5' RACE reads again in MiXCR, with one record for every CDR3 protein. There are a few hundred thousand distinct CDR3 sequences in the sample; 15% to 20% occur only once, and roughly a fifth lies in the top ten. Germline loops: CDR1 MNHNS, CDR2 SASEGT. This CDR3 contains 15 residues. V was trimmed by 1 base and J by 0 bases, leaving 4 bases between them. The source is a man aged 18 to 29 who had mild COVID-19 (a few samples of this study predate the infection). Cell type and time point are not known. Sequencing was carried out using PBMCs or a T cell subset sorted from them (not recorded which). The chain is built from TRBV6-1 and TRBJ2-6; no reliable D call. CDR3 amino acids: CASSEGSSGANVLTF. For the CDR3, the DNA is TGTGCCAGCAGTGAAGGCAGCTCTGGGGCCAACGTCCTGACTTTC.